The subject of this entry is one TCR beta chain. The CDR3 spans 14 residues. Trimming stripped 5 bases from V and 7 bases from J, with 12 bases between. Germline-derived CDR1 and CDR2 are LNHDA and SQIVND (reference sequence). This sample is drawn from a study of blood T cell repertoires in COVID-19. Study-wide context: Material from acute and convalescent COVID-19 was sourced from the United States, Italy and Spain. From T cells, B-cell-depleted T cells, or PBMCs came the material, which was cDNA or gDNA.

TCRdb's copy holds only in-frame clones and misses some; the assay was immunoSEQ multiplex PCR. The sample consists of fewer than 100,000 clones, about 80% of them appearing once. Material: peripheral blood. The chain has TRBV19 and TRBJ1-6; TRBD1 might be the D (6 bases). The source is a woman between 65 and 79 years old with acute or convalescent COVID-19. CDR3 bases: TGTGCCAGTAGTGGCAAACAGGGCAATTCACCCCTCCACTTT. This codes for CASSGKQGNSPLHF.